The present entry profiles one T cell receptor (beta chain) with its context. Its cognate antigen is unknown. The V end lost 3 bases, the J end lost 2 bases, and 10 bases lay between the germline ends. The CDR3 contains 15 residues. Germline lookup yields CDR1 SGHDN and CDR2 FVKESK. The data are from a study of cytomegalovirus exposure and HLA in healthy donors. Generated by immunoSEQ multiplex PCR, the TCRdb table keeps only in-frame clones and is missing some. The sample yields fewer than 90,000 clones, less than 95% seen once. An approximately 120-subject validation cohort, separate from the roughly 680-subject first cohort, supplied the donors. General study findings and limits: A few chains tied to CMV proved CMV antigen-specific in vitro. According to a subsequent analysis, TCR clusters identified in the first cohort showed a tendency to co-occur across the 110 or so validation repertoires.

Sequenced material: PBMCs. The chain uses TRBV14 and TRBJ2-2; D might be TRBD1 (6 bases). The sequence was collected from a woman in her late teens or twenties in good health and CMV-seropositive. For the CDR3, the DNA is TGTGCCAGCAGCCACGGACAGCTAAACACCGGGGAGCTGTTTTTT. Encoded protein: CASSHGQLNTGELFF.